This T cell receptor (beta chain) was captured by sequencing in a study of shared clonotypes between healthy human individuals. Libraries were prepared by immunoSEQ multiplex PCR; TCRdb keeps only in-frame clonotypes and omits some of them. The sample records 300,000 to 400,000 clones, roughly 84% being singletons. Trimming pared 2 bases from V and 4 bases from J, leaving 20 bases between. CDR1 and CDR2 (germline): MNHEY, SMNVEV (reference sequence). The CDR3 runs 17 residues. Sequenced: memory CD8+ T cells sorted from blood. Subset here: CD45RO+ cells pooled with CCR7-negative TemRA cells. The TCR comes from a man younger than 35 in good health. The chain links TRBV27 to TRBJ1-1; maybe TRBD1 (6 bases). In nucleotides, the CDR3 is TGTGCCAGCAGTTTACTCCAGGGGATGGGGTTAGCCACTGAAGCTTTCTTT. Translation gives CASSLLQGMGLATEAFF.